The 23 T cell receptor beta chains below come from one sample, sequenced in a study of T cells in localized non-small cell lung cancer. Clones were read by immunoSEQ multiplex PCR, and TCRdb kept only the in-frame ones, dropping some. The data show about 390 clones, with roughly 24% seen just once and around 24% held by the top ten. Specimen: lung tumor tissue, collected before any cancer treatment. The receptors shown here come from a man between 35 and 75 years old with stage III squamous cell lung carcinoma.

By share, this clone ranks as hyperexpanded. The chain uses TRBV11-3 and TRBJ1-1, with a tentative D call TRBD1 (5 bases). Germline V CDR1 and CDR2: SGHNT, YENEEA. CDR3 length equals 14 residues. V was trimmed by 2 bases and J by 6 bases, leaving 13 bases between them. Here the CDR3 reads CASSLSRGSPEAFF. CDR3 in DNA: TGTGCCAGCAGCTTAAGTAGGGGTAGCCCTGAAGCTTTCTTT.

The V gene is TRBV28, the J gene TRBJ1-5; tentatively, D is TRBD1 (6 bases). Trimming stripped 9 bases from V and 11 bases from J, with 20 bases between. The CDR3 totals 13 residues. The germline V gene has CDR1 MDHEN and CDR2 SYDVKM. The CDR3 region is CASRQADLGAQHF. CDR3 in DNA: TGTGCCAGTAGACAGGCCGACTTAGGGGCCCAGCATTTT.

By share, this clone ranks as large. V usage is TRBV11-3 and J usage is TRBJ1-6; D is possibly TRBD1 (6 bases). V shed 4 bases and J shed 4 bases, with 17 bases lying between them. Per the germline V gene, CDR1 is SGHNT and CDR2 is YENEEA. The CDR3 runs 17 residues. This chain's CDR3 is CASSSSTQGMYNSPLHF. The CDR3 DNA follows: TGTGCCAGCAGCTCTTCTACGCAGGGGATGTATAATTCACCCCTCCACTTT. The full variable domain, with the rest looked up from reference TRBV11-3 and TRBJ1-6, is EAGVVQSPRYKIIEKKQPVAFWCNPISGHNTLYWYLQNLGQGPELLIRYENEEAVDDSQLPKDRFSAERLKGVDSTLKIQPAELGDSAVYLCASSSSTQGMYNSPLHFGNGTRLTVT.

This clone was observed a handful of times. The genes are TRBV19 and TRBJ1-1; D is perhaps TRBD1 (5 bases). The V gene's germline CDR1 is LNHDA and CDR2 SQIVND (reference sequence). There are 14 residues in the CDR3. V was trimmed by 5 bases and J by 10 bases, leaving 20 bases between them. CDR3 sequence: CASSFPGPGASAFF. In nucleotides, the CDR3 is TGTGCCAGTAGTTTTCCGGGACCTGGGGCGTCAGCTTTCTTT.

This chain uses TRBV19 with TRBJ2-3; the D is unclear. V was trimmed by 0 bases and J by 3 bases, leaving 7 bases between them. The CDR3 spans 14 residues. CDR1 LNHDA and CDR2 SQIVND come from the germline V gene (reference sequence). CDR3 sequence (DNA): TGTGCCAGTAGTATAGATACTGTGACAGATACGCAGTATTTT. It translates to CASSIDTVTDTQYF.

This sequence joins TRBV19 and TRBJ1-5; D remains ambiguous. Trimming left V 3 bases short and J 3 bases short, with 9 bases between. The CDR3 has 14 residues. Per the germline V gene, CDR1 is LNHDA and CDR2 is SQIVND (reference sequence). In DNA form, the CDR3 reads TGTGCCAGTAGTATCTTGGGATTCAATCAGCCCCAGCATTTT. As protein: CASSILGFNQPQHF.

The V gene is TRBV6-8, the J gene TRBJ1-5; 9 bases line up with TRBD1. The CDR3 runs 18 residues. Trimming cost V 0 bases and J 4 bases; bases outside gene matches: 10. Looked up from germline, CDR1 is MNHGY and CDR2 is SAAAGT. This CDR3 reads CASSYSPGQGRGNQPQHF. The DNA of the CDR3 is TGTGCCAGCAGTTACTCTCCGGGACAGGGTAGAGGGAATCAGCCCCAGCATTTT.

The V call is TRBV5-1, the J call TRBJ2-4; D remains ambiguous. The CDR3 is 15 amino acids. V was trimmed by 0 bases and J by 4 bases, leaving 11 bases between them. From germline, CDR1 is SGHRS and CDR2 YFSETQ. The chain's CDR3 is CASSLENLGKNIQYF. In DNA form, the CDR3 reads TGCGCCAGCAGCTTGGAAAACCTGGGGAAAAACATTCAGTACTTC.

The chain has TRBV5-1 and TRBJ1-3; TRBD1 agrees at 11 bases. The V gene end was trimmed by 4 bases and the J gene end by 3 bases; junction bases not matched to a gene: 6. The CDR3 extends over 16 amino acids. Germline CDR1 reads SGHRS; CDR2 reads YFSETQ. The CDR3 DNA reads TGCGCCAGCAGCCTCGGACAGGGGGCGCTTGGAAACACCATATATTTT. It yields the protein CASSLGQGALGNTIYF. Looking up the rest from reference TRBV5-1 and TRBJ1-3 gives the full variable domain: KAGVTQTPRYLIKTRGQQVTLSCSPISGHRSVSWYQQTPGQGLQFLFEYFSETQRNKGNFPGRFSGRQFSNSRSEMNVSTLELGDSALYLCASSLGQGALGNTIYFGEGSWLTVV.

This clone is large in the sample. The chain combines TRBV6-8 with TRBJ1-3; maybe TRBD1 (5 bases). Trimming stripped 6 bases from V and 4 bases from J, with 22 bases between. The CDR3 has 17 residues. Germline V gene data show CDR1 as MNHGY and CDR2 as SAAAGT. In nucleotides, the CDR3 is TGTGCCAGCAGCCAGAAGTTGGGGGTTTTTGAGGGAAACACCATATATTTT. Translating gives CASSQKLGVFEGNTIYF.

The chain joins TRBV9 to TRBJ1-5; 8 bases agree with TRBD1. Germline V gene data show CDR1 as SGDLS and CDR2 as YYNGEE. The CDR3 runs 14 residues. V shed 5 bases and J 7 bases; nucleotides not matched to a gene: 8. The DNA of the CDR3 is TGTGCCAGCAGTTTCGACAGGGGAGGGCAGCCCCAGCATTTT. It yields the protein CASSFDRGGQPQHF.

This clone was counted between two and nine times. The gene calls are TRBV9 and TRBJ2-7; D possibly corresponds to TRBD1 (6 bases). Germline CDR1 and CDR2: SGDLS and YYNGEE. The CDR3 length is 16 residues. The V end was cut by 5 bases, the J end by 2 bases, with 20 bases between. The CDR3 reads CASSPSSKGVPYEQYF. CDR3 nucleotide sequence: TGTGCCAGCAGTCCCTCAAGTAAGGGGGTCCCCTACGAGCAGTACTTC.

V is TRBV30 and J is TRBJ1-5, with D unclear. The germline V gene has CDR1 GTSNPN and CDR2 SVGIG (reference sequence). The V and J ends lost 0 bases and 7 bases respectively, with 28 bases between them. There are 19 residues in the CDR3. Written as DNA, the CDR3 is TGTGCCTGGAGTGTGGGAGAGGTCAGGCTCAGGTTGGTGGGCCAGCCCCAGCATTTT. Protein: CAWSVGEVRLRLVGQPQHF.

The chain has TRBV19 and TRBJ1-4; 10 nucleotides align to TRBD1. This CDR3 is built from 15 residues. Germline CDR1 reads LNHDA; CDR2 reads SQIVND (reference sequence). V lost 5 bases to trimming and J lost 7 bases; unmatched junction nucleotides: 7. In DNA, the CDR3 is TGTGCCAGTAGTGGCCAGGGACAGGGGCTTGAAAAACTGTTTTTT. Protein sequence: CASSGQGQGLEKLFF.

This clone was counted between two and nine times. V gene TRBV10-3 combines with J gene TRBJ1-2; D perhaps matches TRBD1 (5 bases). CDR1 is ENHRY, CDR2 SYGVKD, per germline. Trimming pared 0 bases from V and 8 bases from J, leaving 10 bases between. The CDR3 runs 13 residues. The CDR3 DNA sequence: TGTGCCATCAGTGAGTCCTCGAAGGGGGGCTACACCTTC. Its protein is CAISESSKGGYTF.

This clone appeared a few times. The rearrangement joins TRBV6-1 to TRBJ1-1; D perhaps matches TRBD1 (6 bases). V lost 0 bases and J 7 bases, leaving 9 bases between the germline ends. The germline V gene has CDR1 MNHNS and CDR2 SASEGT. The CDR3 consists of 13 residues. DNA of the CDR3: TGTGCCAGCAGTGAAGCGGGGGCGGGTGAAGCTTTCTTT. Amino acid sequence: CASSEAGAGEAFF.

This clone ranks as large. The chain employs TRBV6-8 and TRBJ1-2; D may be TRBD1 (5 bases). CDR1 MNHGY and CDR2 SAAAGT come from the germline V gene. The ends were cut back, 7 bases at V and 0 bases at J, with 21 bases in the middle. This CDR3 spans 17 amino acids. CDR3 loop: CASKGPTKPPANYGYTF. Written as DNA, the CDR3 is TGTGCCAGCAAGGGACCCACGAAACCCCCAGCTAACTATGGCTACACCTTC.

This chain's CDR3 is CASSLKGVSSPYNEQFF. As DNA, the CDR3 is TGTGCCAGCAGCTTAAAGGGGGTGTCCTCCCCCTACAATGAGCAGTTCTTC. The chain combines TRBV7-6 with TRBJ2-1; D might be TRBD1 (6 bases). From germline, CDR1 is SGHVS and CDR2 FNYEAQ. Trimming took off 2 bases at V and 2 bases at J, with 16 bases between the two ends. There are 17 residues in the CDR3. Filled out from reference TRBV7-6 and TRBJ2-1, the complete variable domain reads GAGVSQSPRYKVTKRGQDVALRCDPISGHVSLYWYRQALGQGPEFLTYFNYEAQQDKSGLPNDRFSAERPEGSISTLTIQRTEQRDSAMYRCASSLKGVSSPYNEQFFGPGTRLTVL.

This clone is deemed hyperexpanded. The V call is TRBV6-8, the J call TRBJ1-1; 7 bases are shared with TRBD1. Germline V lookup: CDR1 MNHGY, CDR2 SAAAGT. The CDR3 consists of 12 residues. V trimming: 9 bases; J trimming: 7 bases; junction bases outside the gene matches: 8. CDR3 in amino acids: CASQRGGREAFF. CDR3 DNA sequence: TGTGCCAGTCAACGAGGGGGCCGTGAAGCTTTCTTT.

The CDR3 loop reads CASSQAPRTTGANVLTF. The CDR3 DNA reads as TGTGCCAGCAGCCAAGCACCACGCACAACTGGGGCCAACGTCCTGACTTTC. The chain couples TRBV14 to TRBJ2-6; no reliable D call. The CDR3 is made up of 17 amino acids. The V end was cut by 1 base, the J end by 2 bases, with 12 bases between. CDR1 SGHDN and CDR2 FVKESK come from the germline V gene.

V gene TRBV6-8 combines with J gene TRBJ1-2; no clear D gene. The germline V gene encodes CDR1 MNHGY and CDR2 SAAAGT. The CDR3 consists of 14 residues. Trimming pared 5 bases from V and 6 bases from J, leaving 16 bases between. This CDR3 reads CASSELRGNNGYTF. The DNA of the CDR3 is TGTGCCAGCAGTGAGCTGCGGGGAAATAATGGCTACACCTTC.

This clone was observed a few times. The chain combines TRBV11-3 with TRBJ1-6, with 9 positions matching TRBD1. The V segment lost 2 bases and the J segment 10 bases; nucleotides outside the gene matches: 6. This CDR3 contains 15 residues. The germline CDR1 and CDR2 sequences are SGHNT and YENEEA. CDR3 residues: CASSLLGQGTSPLHF. CDR3 in DNA: TGTGCCAGCAGCTTATTAGGACAGGGGACGTCACCCCTCCACTTT.

This clone was counted a few times. V and J are TRBV5-1 and TRBJ1-1; D might be TRBD1 (6 bases). V was trimmed by 0 bases and J by 4 bases, leaving 13 bases between them. Germline CDR1 SGHRS, CDR2 YFSETQ. The CDR3 length is 15 residues. Here the CDR3 reads CASSLVSGALTEAFF. The CDR3 DNA reads as TGCGCCAGCAGCTTGGTTTCGGGGGCGCTCACTGAAGCTTTCTTT.